Presented here are 24 T cell receptor beta chains from one specimen sequenced in a study of control samples from healthy donors and cancer patients (dated by TCRdb to between 2020 and 2021). Library method: the immunoSEQ multiplex PCR assay. Sourced from immuneACCESS, this table was stored by TCRdb with only in-frame sequences that have V and J called. A share of the clones is absent; for the studies checked, an unresolved V gene accounts for under half, and the remainder has no known explanation. The sample has roughly 60,000 clones on record, 94% of them singletons. Clones ranked in the top ten supply about 4% of the sample. The sample was blood. The source of these receptors is a man aged 30 to 39 in good health.

This clone was counted once. The gene calls are TRBV30 and TRBJ2-5; 7 nucleotides agree with TRBD2. The CDR3 spans 15 residues. Germline CDR1 is GTSNPN and CDR2 is SVGIG (reference sequence). The ends lost 0 bases at V and 1 base at J; junction bases unmatched: 5. CDR3 coding DNA: TGTGCCTGGAGTGTAACGGGGGGTTTCCAAGAGACCCAGTACTTC. Amino acid sequence: CAWSVTGGFQETQYF.

This clone was seen only once. The CDR3, as DNA: TGTGCCAGCAGCTTAGTAAGGGGGGGCCGTGAAGATACGCAGTATTTT. Encoded protein: CASSLVRGGREDTQYF. The chain is built from TRBV7-8 and TRBJ2-3, with a weak D call TRBD2 (7 bases). Germline CDR1 SGHVS, CDR2 FQNEAQ. Trimming took 1 base from V and 5 from J, leaving 16 bases between them. The CDR3 totals 16 residues.

The chain links TRBV3-1 (or the pseudogene TRBV3-2) to TRBJ2-2; 7 positions agree with TRBD1. Germline V gene data show CDR1 as LGHDT and CDR2 as YNNKEL (reference sequence). The CDR3 length is 15 residues. J was trimmed by 4 bases and V by 1 base; bases with no gene match: 3. The CDR3 DNA reads TGTGCCAGCAGCCAAGTACAGGGGACCACCGGGGAGCTGTTTTTT. Its protein is CASSQVQGTTGELFF.

The genes are TRBV4-1 and TRBJ1-4; 7 nucleotides match TRBD1. CDR1 MGHRA and CDR2 YSYEKL come from the germline V gene. The junction had 6 bases not matched to a gene; V was cut back by 4 bases and J by 7 bases. This CDR3 spans 14 amino acids. CDR3 residues: CASSRGQGGEKLFF. CDR3 sequence (DNA): TGCGCCAGCAGCCGGGGGCAGGGGGGTGAAAAACTGTTTTTT.

The chain employs TRBV6-4 and TRBJ1-2; D unclear. Trimming stripped 0 bases from V and 7 bases from J, with 18 bases between. CDR1 is MRHNA, CDR2 SNTAGT, per germline. CDR3 length: 16 amino acids. The DNA of the CDR3 is TGTGCCAGCAGTGACTCAAATAGGGAAAAAGAGTCTGGCTACACCTTC. Its protein product is CASSDSNREKESGYTF.

V is TRBV18 and J is TRBJ1-1; no clear D gene. The germline CDR1 and CDR2 sequences are KGHSH and LQKENI. CDR3 length: 13 amino acids. V shed 2 bases and J shed 8 bases, with 12 bases lying between them. In DNA form, the CDR3 reads TGTGCCAGCTCACCATCCCAGACTGAGGAAGCTTTCTTT. This sequence encodes CASSPSQTEEAFF.

This sequence joins TRBV3-1 (or the pseudogene TRBV3-2) and TRBJ2-2; D might be TRBD1 (5 bases). Germline V CDR1 and CDR2: LGHDT, YNNKEL (reference sequence). Trimming removed 1 base at V and 3 bases at J, with 18 bases between. The CDR3 is made up of 18 amino acids. In DNA, the CDR3 is TGTGCCAGCAGCCAAGTCGTCAGGGCTTCCTGGGACACCGGGGAGCTGTTTTTT. Its translation: CASSQVVRASWDTGELFF.

The chain couples TRBV28 to TRBJ2-7, with D hard to call. The CDR3 runs 12 residues. V lost 2 bases and J lost 8, with 10 bases in between. CDR1 and CDR2 (germline): MDHEN, SYDVKM. CDR3 loop: CASSLPYRKQYF. Written as DNA, the CDR3 is TGTGCCAGCAGTTTACCGTATAGAAAGCAGTACTTC.

This chain joins TRBV7-2 and TRBJ2-1; D perhaps matches TRBD2 (7 bases). CDR3 length: 16 amino acids. CDR1 and CDR2 from the germline V gene are SGHTA and FQGNSA. The ends were cut back, 2 bases at V and 2 bases at J, with 13 bases in the middle. The DNA of the CDR3 is TGTGCCAGCAGCTTATCCGGGGGGCGCCCCTACAATGAGCAGTTCTTC. Protein product: CASSLSGGRPYNEQFF.

The genes are TRBV7-9 and TRBJ1-1; D not resolved. Deletions cut 5 bases from V and 3 bases from J, with 13 bases between. Germline loops: CDR1 SEHNR, CDR2 FQNEAQ (reference sequence). The CDR3 totals 14 residues. The CDR3 DNA sequence: TGTGCCAGCAGCCCCCCCGTTTTCGACACTGAAGCTTTCTTT. As protein: CASSPPVFDTEAFF.

The V and J genes are TRBV11-3 and TRBJ2-2, with D perhaps given as TRBD1 or TRBD2 (5 bases each). This CDR3 spans 16 amino acids. The germline V gene has CDR1 SGHNT and CDR2 YENEEA. V lost 3 bases, J lost 1 base, and 12 bases lay in between. The chain's CDR3 is CASSLLRGLNTGELFF. CDR3 sequence (DNA): TGTGCCAGCAGCTTGCTCCGGGGCCTGAACACCGGGGAGCTGTTTTTT.

The chain joins TRBV6-1 to TRBJ2-2, with TRBD2 as a possible D gene (7 bases). The CDR3 contains 17 residues. The ends were cut back, 3 bases at V and 2 bases at J, with 16 bases in the middle. Germline-derived CDR1 and CDR2 are MNHNS and SASEGT. The CDR3 nucleotides are TGTGCCAGCAGTGAGGGGGGGCGCGTAAGTAACACCGGGGAGCTGTTTTTT. This translates into CASSEGGRVSNTGELFF.

This CDR3 reads CASSETGVSREKLFF. In DNA form, the CDR3 reads TGTGCCAGCAGCGAAACAGGGGTATCAAGGGAAAAACTGTTTTTT. The J gene is TRBJ1-4, the V gene TRBV9; 7 nucleotides agree with TRBD1. CDR3 size: 15 residues. Germline V gene data show CDR1 as SGDLS and CDR2 as YYNGEE. The J segment lost 8 bases and the V segment lost 3 bases, leaving 10 bases of the junction unmatched.

The CDR3 protein is CASSLDRHTGELFF. As DNA, the CDR3 is TGCGCCAGCAGCTTGGACCGCCACACCGGGGAGCTGTTTTTT. This rearrangement joins TRBV5-1 to TRBJ2-2; unclear D gene. V was clipped by 0 bases and J by 3 bases, with 6 bases between them. This CDR3 contains 14 residues. CDR1 and CDR2 from the germline V gene are SGHRS and YFSETQ.

This clone was seen once. The V call is TRBV19, the J call TRBJ1-1; D may be TRBD1 (5 bases). From germline, CDR1 is LNHDA and CDR2 SQIVND (reference sequence). The germline V and J ends were trimmed by 7 bases and 1 base, with 10 bases remaining between them. The CDR3 runs to 13 residues. CDR3 in amino acids: CASKQVTNTEAFF. In DNA, the CDR3 is TGTGCCAGTAAACAGGTAACGAACACTGAAGCTTTCTTT.

The CDR3 sequence: CSGRAPGNSGNTIYF. The DNA of the CDR3 is TGCAGCGGAAGGGCCCCAGGCAACTCTGGAAACACCATATATTTT. V gene TRBV29-1 combines with J gene TRBJ1-3, with no clear D. The CDR3 sequence is 15 residues long. Trimming removed 7 bases from V and 0 bases from J, with 16 bases in between. CDR1 is SQVTM, CDR2 ANQGSEA, per germline.

The CDR3 DNA reads as TGTGCCTGGAGTGGGGGCCTCTCAACTAATGAAAAACTGTTTTTT. Amino acids: CAWSGGLSTNEKLFF. The V gene is TRBV30, the J gene TRBJ1-4, with a weak D call TRBD1 (5 bases). CDR1 and CDR2 (germline): GTSNPN, SVGIG (reference sequence). The CDR3 runs 15 residues. The V and J ends lost 1 base and 0 bases respectively, with 9 bases between them.

The J gene is TRBJ2-2, the V gene TRBV6-4, with TRBD2 identical over 7 bases. This CDR3 is built from 14 residues. Trimming cost V 2 bases and J 3 bases; bases outside gene matches: 0. Germline V gene sequence: CDR1 MRHNA, CDR2 SNTAGT. CDR3 sequence: CASSDGGDTGELFF. In nucleotides, the CDR3 is TGTGCCAGCAGTGACGGGGGGGACACCGGGGAGCTGTTTTTT.

The chain links TRBV19 to TRBJ1-5; TRBD1 is a possible D gene (6 bases). The CDR3 has 13 amino acids. The V and J ends lost 5 bases and 6 bases respectively, with 11 bases between them. CDR1 and CDR2 (germline): LNHDA, SQIVND (reference sequence). The CDR3 sequence is CASSSGAGQPQHF. The CDR3 DNA reads as TGTGCCAGTAGTTCGGGGGCGGGTCAGCCCCAGCATTTT.

The V and J genes are TRBV28 and TRBJ1-3, with D possibly matching TRBD1 (6 bases). The CDR3 spans 17 residues. Germline V gene sequence: CDR1 MDHEN, CDR2 SYDVKM. V was shortened by 5 bases and J by 0 bases, with 17 bases between the two germline ends. The CDR3 loop is CASSAPGAGNSGNTIYF. CDR3 bases: TGTGCCAGCAGTGCCCCGGGGGCGGGGAACTCTGGAAACACCATATATTTT.

The chain combines TRBV28 with TRBJ1-6; 7 bases map to TRBD1. There are 15 residues in the CDR3. V dropped 4 bases and J dropped 2; count of bases not matched to a gene: 2. The germline CDR1 and CDR2 sequences are MDHEN and SYDVKM. This chain's CDR3 is CASSYGQAYNSPLHF. The CDR3 nucleotides read TGTGCCAGCAGTTACGGACAGGCCTATAATTCACCCCTCCACTTT.

A remark on this clone: One junction end disagrees with the germline gene, perhaps due to a read error. The chain has TRBV24-1 and TRBJ2-1, with D perhaps matching TRBD1 (5 bases). Germline values: CDR1 KGHDR, CDR2 SFDVKD. The CDR3 is 14 residues long. For the CDR3, the DNA is TGTGCCACCAGTGGTCAGGGTAGGCTCAATGAGCAGCTCTTC. This sequence encodes CATSGQGRLNEQLF.

The V and J genes are TRBV15 and TRBJ1-2; 9 positions agree with TRBD1. The CDR3 contains 17 residues. CDR1 and CDR2 from the germline V gene are LNHNV and YYDKDF (reference sequence). V shed 5 bases and J 1 base; nucleotides not matched to a gene: 11. CDR3 nucleotides: TGTGCCACCAGCGGCCGACAAGGACAGGGGAGTAACTATGGCTACACCTTC. Amino acid sequence: CATSGRQGQGSNYGYTF.

The chain has TRBV7-3 and TRBJ1-5; no firm D call. This CDR3 is built from 17 residues. V lost 3 bases and J lost 4, with 19 bases in between. Germline V CDR1 and CDR2: SGHTA, FQGTGA. CDR3 nucleotide sequence: TGTGCCAGCAGCTTCATCCCCCAACAGTGGGATAATCAGCCCCAGCATTTT. This translates into CASSFIPQQWDNQPQHF.